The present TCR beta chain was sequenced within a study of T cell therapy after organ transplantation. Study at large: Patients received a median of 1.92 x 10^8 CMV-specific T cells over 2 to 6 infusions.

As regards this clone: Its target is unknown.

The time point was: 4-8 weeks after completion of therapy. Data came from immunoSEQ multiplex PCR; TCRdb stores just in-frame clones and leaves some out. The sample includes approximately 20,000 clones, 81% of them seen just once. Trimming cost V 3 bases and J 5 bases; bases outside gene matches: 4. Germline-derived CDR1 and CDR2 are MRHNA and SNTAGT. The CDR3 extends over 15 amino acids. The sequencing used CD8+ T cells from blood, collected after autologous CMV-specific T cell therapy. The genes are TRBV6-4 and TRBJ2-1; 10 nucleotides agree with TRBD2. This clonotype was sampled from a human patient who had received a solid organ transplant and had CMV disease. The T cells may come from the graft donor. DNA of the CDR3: TGTGCCAGCAGTGAAACTAGCGGGGACCACAATGAGCAGTTCTTC. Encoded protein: CASSETSGDHNEQFF.